What follows are 2 T cell receptor beta chains derived from one specimen sequenced in a study of glioma-infiltrating T cells. Amplification of TCR alpha and beta CDR3 regions from RNA used iRepertoire nested multiplex PCR. Via MiXCR, TCRdb re-called the multiplex PCR reads, giving one row per CDR3 protein. This sample has over 140,000 distinct CDR3 sequences, with 30% to 40% found just once. The material sequenced was glioma tissue, nonneoplastic brain tissue, or PBMCs (not recorded which). These receptors came from a human donor with low-grade glioma or glioblastoma, undergoing nonglioma brain surgery, or in good health (not recorded which).

This clonotype was seen more than once but under ten times. This chain uses TRBV28 with TRBJ2-1; the D gene is possibly TRBD2 (6 bases). The CDR3 is 13 amino acids. The V end was cut by 3 bases, the J end by 4 bases, with 7 bases between. Germline V gene sequence: CDR1 MDHEN, CDR2 SYDVKM. CDR3 residues: CASSFGGYNEQFF. For the CDR3, the DNA is TGTGCCAGCAGTTTCGGGGGTTACAATGAGCAGTTCTTC.

This chain uses TRBV7-2 with TRBJ2-7; TRBD2 matches at 9 bases. Per the germline V gene, CDR1 is SGHTA and CDR2 is FQGNSA. V lost 1 base to trimming and J lost 2 bases; unmatched junction nucleotides: 3. The CDR3 has 15 amino acids. In DNA form, the CDR3 reads TGTGCCAGCAGCTTAGGGACTAGCGACACCTACGAGCAGTACTTC. Protein: CASSLGTSDTYEQYF.